This entry lists 27 T cell receptor beta chains sequenced from one sample in a study of blood T cell repertoires in COVID-19. Assay: immunoSEQ multiplex PCR; the TCRdb copy retains only in-frame clones and omits some. The sample carries around 300,000 clones, 75% to 95% recorded once. The sequenced sample consisted of PBMCs or T cells enriched from blood (not recorded which). The receptors were gathered from a woman aged 25 to 39 who had recovered from COVID-19.

This clone was counted a single time. The chain couples TRBV4-1 to TRBJ2-4, with TRBD1 identical over 9 bases. The CDR3 covers 16 residues. Germline lookup yields CDR1 MGHRA and CDR2 YSYEKL. Trimming at V came to 4 bases and at J to 10 bases, leaving 14 bases not matched to a gene. In DNA, the CDR3 is TGCGCCAGCAGCCGAAGGTCCGGGACAGGGAGGCGAATTCAGTACTTC. It yields the protein CASSRRSGTGRRIQYF.

The CDR3 reads CASSLRSGELFF. CDR3 nucleotides: TGTGCCAGCAGTTTGAGGAGTGGGGAGCTGTTTTTT. The genes are TRBV12-3 or TRBV12-4 and TRBJ2-2; D unresolved. V lost 3 bases, J lost 8 bases, and 7 bases lay in between. The CDR3 is 12 residues long.

This rearrangement joins TRBV25-1 to TRBJ1-4, with 7 bases matching TRBD1. The ends lost 5 bases at V and 0 bases at J; junction bases unmatched: 9. The CDR3 length is 17 residues. The V gene's germline CDR1 is MGHDK and CDR2 SYGVNS. DNA for the CDR3: TGTGCCAGCAGTAAGCGGACAGGCCCCTCAACTAATGAAAAACTGTTTTTT. This gives the protein CASSKRTGPSTNEKLFF.

Notes on this clone: This sample includes further DNA sequences coding for the same CDR3. This chain joins TRBV7-9 and TRBJ1-5; 7 nucleotides agree with TRBD1. The V segment lost 5 bases and the J segment 2 bases; nucleotides outside the gene matches: 6. Germline values: CDR1 SEHNR, CDR2 FQNEAQ (reference sequence). The CDR3 sequence is 15 residues long. CDR3 nucleotide sequence: TGTGCCAGCAGCCTGTCTGGACAGGGCAATCAGCCCCAGCATTTT. Translation: CASSLSGQGNQPQHF.

The V gene is TRBV12-5, the J gene TRBJ2-5; D is unresolved. CDR3 length equals 15 residues. With 5 bases removed from V and 1 base from J, the gap between germline ends came to 14 bases. Germline assignment: CDR1 LGHNT and CDR2 FRNRAP. CDR3 coding DNA: TGTGCTAGTGGTCCCCTCGCAGGTACCCAAGAGACCCAGTACTTC. This translates into CASGPLAGTQETQYF.

V and J are TRBV10-3 and TRBJ2-3; tentative D call: TRBD1 (5 bases). CDR3 size: 15 residues. Germline V gene data show CDR1 as ENHRY and CDR2 as SYGVKD. V shed 8 bases and J shed 4 bases, with 19 bases lying between them. The CDR3 DNA follows: TGTGCCATCTCGTTGCTTCAGGGTGGAGCAGATACGCAGTATTTT. Protein product: CAISLLQGGADTQYF.

This clone has a single count. This rearrangement joins TRBV28 to TRBJ2-7, with TRBD1 matching over 8 bases. Looked up from germline, CDR1 is MDHEN and CDR2 is SYDVKM. The CDR3 contains 14 residues. Germline trimming cut 6 bases from V and 2 bases from J; bases unmatched to any gene: 6. The DNA for the CDR3 is TGTGCCAGCAGCCCACAGGGGGGCCCCTACGAGCAGTACTTC. Protein product: CASSPQGGPYEQYF.

This clone came up once. This chain joins TRBV28 and TRBJ2-7; D is unclear. Germline CDR1 is MDHEN and CDR2 is SYDVKM. This CDR3 region has 13 residues. Trimming shortened V by 2 bases and J by 7 bases, and 12 bases separated the two germline ends. CDR3 DNA sequence: TGTGCCAGCAGTTTAGCTGGTCCTAGGGAGCAGTACTTC. It translates to CASSLAGPREQYF.

The rearrangement links TRBV7-9 to TRBJ2-5; 7 positions agree with TRBD2. V shed 1 base and J 3 bases; nucleotides not matched to a gene: 2. From germline, CDR1 is SEHNR and CDR2 FQNEAQ (reference sequence). The CDR3 covers 14 residues. The CDR3: CASSLGLAEETQYF. CDR3 sequence (DNA): TGTGCCAGCAGCTTAGGTCTAGCGGAAGAGACCCAGTACTTC. The whole variable domain, remainder taken from reference TRBV7-9 and TRBJ2-5, is DTGVSQNPRHKITKRGQNVTFRCDPISEHNRLYWYRQTLGQGPEFLTYFQNEAQLEKSRLLSDRFSAERPKGSFSTLEIQRTEQGDSAMYLCASSLGLAEETQYFGPGTRLLVL.

The CDR3 here is CASSQPQTENTEAFF. The CDR3 region has the DNA TGTGCCAGCAGCCAACCCCAGACAGAGAACACTGAAGCTTTCTTT. This chain connects TRBV4-2 to TRBJ1-1; tentatively, D is TRBD1 (5 bases). The CDR3 consists of 15 residues. Germline-derived CDR1 and CDR2 are LGHNA and YNFKEQ. Trimming stripped 2 bases from V and 1 base from J, with 11 bases between.

This chain links TRBV11-2 with TRBJ2-3; 10 bases are shared with TRBD2. The length of the CDR3 is 15 residues. The germline V gene encodes CDR1 SGHAT and CDR2 FQNNGV. J lost 5 bases, V lost 1 base, and 3 bases had no gene match. CDR3 region: CASSLASGRGDTQYF. The CDR3 DNA follows: TGTGCCAGCAGCTTAGCTAGCGGGAGAGGAGATACGCAGTATTTT.

The chain links TRBV4-3 to TRBJ2-1; D might be TRBD2 (6 bases). Germline lookup yields CDR1 LGHNA and CDR2 YSLEER. V was shortened by 0 bases and J by 4 bases, with 13 bases between the two germline ends. CDR3 length: 16 residues. CDR3 coding DNA: TGCGCCAGCAGCCAAGATACGGGAGTCGGGTACAATGAGCAGTTCTTC. Translation: CASSQDTGVGYNEQFF.

CDR3 sequence: CASSLGGQVNEKLFF. In DNA, the CDR3 is TGTGCCAGCAGCTTAGGAGGACAGGTTAATGAAAAACTGTTTTTT. The chain carries TRBV7-6 and TRBJ1-4; 7 bases fit TRBD1. CDR1 and CDR2 (germline): SGHVS, FNYEAQ. This CDR3 is 15 amino acids long. With 1 base clipped from V and 4 bases from J, the junction kept 3 bases outside the gene matches.

This clone was observed a single time. V and J are TRBV7-9 and TRBJ2-7; 9 bases are shared with TRBD1. The germline V gene encodes CDR1 SEHNR and CDR2 FQNEAQ (reference sequence). The CDR3 covers 14 residues. The J segment lost 2 bases and the V segment lost 5 bases, leaving 4 bases of the junction unmatched. CDR3 in amino acids: CASSRTGDPYEQYF. CDR3 bases: TGTGCCAGCAGCCGGACAGGGGACCCCTACGAGCAGTACTTC.

The chain carries TRBV2 and TRBJ2-6, with 8 bases aligning to TRBD1. The junction had 5 bases not matched to a gene; V was cut back by 9 bases and J by 4 bases. This CDR3 comprises 14 residues. Germline values: CDR1 SNHLY, CDR2 FYNNEI. CDR3 region: CASRQGTGANVLTF. DNA of the CDR3: TGTGCCAGTCGACAGGGGACCGGGGCCAACGTCCTGACTTTC.

This chain's CDR3 is CASSLTSYTGELFF. CDR3 coding DNA: TGTGCCAGCAGTTTGACTAGCTACACCGGGGAGCTGTTTTTT. The rearrangement links TRBV28 to TRBJ2-2, with 7 bases matching TRBD2. The CDR3 has 14 residues. J was trimmed by 3 bases and V by 3 bases; bases with no gene match: 1. CDR1 is MDHEN and CDR2 is SYDVKM in the germline V gene.

The chain joins TRBV30 to TRBJ1-1; 7 bases are shared with TRBD1. Germline loops: CDR1 GTSNPN, CDR2 SVGIG (reference sequence). V lost 3 bases to trimming and J lost 4 bases; unmatched junction nucleotides: 5. This CDR3 has 13 amino acids. CDR3 loop: CAWSRGLATEAFF. The CDR3, as DNA: TGTGCCTGGAGCAGGGGGTTGGCCACTGAAGCTTTCTTT.

The rearrangement links TRBV28 to TRBJ1-2; 9 bases align to TRBD1. The J segment lost 6 bases and the V segment lost 4 bases, leaving 9 bases of the junction unmatched. Germline loops: CDR1 MDHEN, CDR2 SYDVKM. CDR3 length: 15 residues. CDR3 residues: CASSSGARDRDGYTF. The CDR3 DNA follows: TGTGCCAGCAGTTCAGGGGCTCGGGACAGGGATGGCTACACCTTC.

J is TRBJ1-5 and V is TRBV5-1, with D uncertain. Germline values: CDR1 SGHRS, CDR2 YFSETQ. The CDR3 loop spans 14 amino acids. With 4 bases removed from V and 3 bases from J, the gap between germline ends came to 11 bases. The CDR3 loop is CASSDGGVNQPQHF. In DNA form, the CDR3 reads TGCGCCAGCAGCGACGGCGGGGTCAATCAGCCCCAGCATTTT.

This chain joins TRBV9 and TRBJ2-2, with 7 bases identical to TRBD2. The V gene's germline CDR1 is SGDLS and CDR2 YYNGEE. The V and J ends lost 0 bases and 0 bases, in that order; junction bases with no gene match: 5. The CDR3 contains 17 residues. CDR3 in amino acids: CASSVVASGTNTGELFF. The CDR3 DNA follows: TGTGCCAGCAGCGTAGTAGCTAGCGGTACGAACACCGGGGAGCTGTTTTTT.

The chain links TRBV7-2 to TRBJ1-4; 7 positions agree with TRBD1. The CDR3 loop spans 14 amino acids. CDR1 and CDR2 (germline): SGHTA, FQGNSA. The J segment lost 7 bases and the V segment lost 5 bases, leaving 7 bases of the junction unmatched. CDR3 in DNA: TGTGCCAGCAGCCTATCCGGGACAGTTGAAAAACTGTTTTTT. Translated: CASSLSGTVEKLFF.

The chain has TRBV27 and TRBJ1-2; D unclear. Trimming pared 5 bases from V and 7 bases from J, leaving 11 bases between. The CDR3 consists of 12 residues. From germline, CDR1 is MNHEY and CDR2 SMNVEV (reference sequence). CDR3 loop: CASSQKRGGYTF. CDR3 coding DNA: TGTGCCAGCAGTCAGAAGCGGGGTGGCTACACCTTC.

V gene TRBV5-4 combines with J gene TRBJ2-6, with 7 bases lining up with TRBD1. The germline V gene has CDR1 SGHNT and CDR2 YYREEE (reference sequence). Unmatched junction bases numbered 3, after V lost 3 bases and J lost 0 bases. The CDR3 extends over 16 amino acids. The CDR3 DNA is TGTGCCAGCAGCTCTGGGACAGCCTCTGGGGCCAACGTCCTGACTTTC. As protein: CASSSGTASGANVLTF.

This chain joins TRBV13 and TRBJ2-3; D might be TRBD1 (6 bases). The CDR3 covers 17 residues. Trimming cost V 1 base and J 3 bases, with 17 bases left between them. CDR1 is PRHDT and CDR2 is FYEKMQ in the germline V gene (reference sequence). In DNA, the CDR3 is TGTGCCAGCAGCTTAGCTGGTCCTGGCAGGGGAACAGATACGCAGTATTTT. It yields the protein CASSLAGPGRGTDTQYF. Combining the CDR3 with reference TRBV13 and TRBJ2-3 gives the whole variable domain AAGVIQSPRHLIKEKRETATLKCYPIPRHDTVYWYQQGPGQDPQFLISFYEKMQSDKGSIPDRFSAQQFSDYHSELNMSSLELGDSALYFCASSLAGPGRGTDTQYFGPGTRLTVL.

This sequence joins TRBV6-5 and TRBJ2-7, with D possibly TRBD2 on 6 matching bases. V shed 9 bases and J shed 0 bases, with 12 bases lying between them. Germline-derived CDR1 and CDR2 are MNHEY and SVGAGI. The CDR3 runs to 13 residues. The CDR3 DNA follows: TGTGCCAGTGCGGGACCAAACTCCTACGAGCAGTACTTC. Encoded protein: CASAGPNSYEQYF.

The chain couples TRBV3-1 (or the pseudogene TRBV3-2) to TRBJ1-1; 9 bases line up with TRBD1. The junction had 7 bases not matched to a gene; V was cut back by 1 base and J by 10 bases. The germline V gene encodes CDR1 LGHDT and CDR2 YNNKEL (reference sequence). The CDR3 runs to 14 residues. The CDR3 loop reads CASSQGQQGARAFF. DNA of the CDR3: TGTGCCAGCAGCCAAGGACAACAGGGGGCGCGAGCTTTCTTT.

The J gene is TRBJ1-3, the V gene TRBV7-2; D unclear. The CDR3 is 13 amino acids. The V gene's germline CDR1 is SGHTA and CDR2 FQGNSA. Between the trimmed V and J ends, which lost 5 bases and 4 bases, there was a span of 9 bases. The DNA of the CDR3 is TGTGCCAGCAGCGCACACCAGGGAAACACCATATATTTT. The encoded protein is CASSAHQGNTIYF.